The rows below give T cell receptor beta chains drawn from one sample of a study of T cell changes during pregnancy in multiple sclerosis. Sequencing was performed with immunoSEQ multiplex PCR; in TCRdb, only in-frame clones are kept and a portion is missing. Of 20,000 to 25,000 clones in the sample, about 89% are singletons; the top ten hold around 7%. The sequencing here drew on CD8+ T cells from peripheral blood mononuclear cells, taken in the first trimester of pregnancy. These receptors originate from a female donor with multiple sclerosis, enrolled in a pregnancy study. The CDR3 runs from the conserved cysteine through the conserved F or W. The D gene is left open where the match is weak. Clone size is shown for a subset of rows, as once, few, many or a class of expanded clone.

V gene: TRBV23-1; clone size: -; J gene: TRBJ2-7; D gene: TRBD1; CDR3 DNA: TGCGCCAGCATAGGACAGGAAAGCTCCTACGAGCAGTACTTC; CDR3 protein: CASIGQESSYEQYF
V gene: TRBV4-3; clone size: -; J gene: TRBJ2-2; D gene: TRBD1; CDR3 DNA: TGCGCCAGCAGTAACGGACAGGGGGCGCCAACCGGGGAGCTGTTTTTT; CDR3 protein: CASSNGQGAPTGELFF
V gene: TRBV4-3; clone size: -; J gene: TRBJ2-2; D gene: -; CDR3 DNA: TGCGCCAGCAGCCAAAAACCGGGACTCCACACCGGGGAGCTGTTTTTT; CDR3 protein: CASSQKPGLHTGELFF
V gene: TRBV14; clone size: -; J gene: TRBJ2-5; D gene: -; CDR3 DNA: TGTGCCAGCAGCCGACAGAGTTACCAAGAGACCCAGTACTTC; CDR3 protein: CASSRQSYQETQYF
V gene: TRBV7-7; clone size: -; J gene: TRBJ1-1; D gene: -; CDR3 DNA: TGTGCTAGCACCCTACAGGGTGTTGCTATTGGGAACACTGAAGCTTTCTTT; CDR3 protein: CASTLQGVAIGNTEAFF
V gene: TRBV7-9; clone size: -; J gene: TRBJ2-7; D gene: TRBD2; CDR3 DNA: TGTGCCAGCAGCTCGCCGTCCGCGGGAGGTCTCTACGAGCAGTACTTC; CDR3 protein: CASSSPSAGGLYEQYF
V gene: TRBV5-4; clone size: -; J gene: TRBJ2-1; D gene: -; CDR3 DNA: TGTGCCAGCAGACGGGACTTATCCAATGAGCAGTTCTTC; CDR3 protein: CASRRDLSNEQFF
V gene: TRBV14; clone size: once; J gene: TRBJ2-7; D gene: TRBD2; CDR3 DNA: TGTGCCAGCAGCCAAGCGGGACTATCTCCCGAGCAGTACTTC; CDR3 protein: CASSQAGLSPEQYF
V gene: TRBV29-1; clone size: -; J gene: TRBJ1-2; D gene: -; CDR3 DNA: TGCAGCGTTGATGATTGGACTCAAGGAGGCTATGGCTACACCTTC; CDR3 protein: CSVDDWTQGGYGYTF
V gene: TRBV27; clone size: -; J gene: TRBJ2-7; D gene: -; CDR3 DNA: TGTGCCAGCAGTTTAAATCCTACCTACGAGCAGTACTTC; CDR3 protein: CASSLNPTYEQYF
V gene: TRBV7-9; clone size: -; J gene: TRBJ1-1; D gene: -; CDR3 DNA: TGTGCCAGCAGCTTAGAGTTGAGCATGAACACTGAAGCTTTCTTT; CDR3 protein: CASSLELSMNTEAFF
V gene: TRBV11-3; clone size: -; J gene: TRBJ2-7; D gene: TRBD2; CDR3 DNA: TGTGCCAGCAGCTCCAGAAGCGACCCTAGCGGGAAGGGCCACGAGCAGTACTTC; CDR3 protein: CASSSRSDPSGKGHEQYF
V gene: TRBV27; clone size: -; J gene: TRBJ2-1; D gene: -; CDR3 DNA: TGTGCCAGCAGTTCCAATAGACTAGAGTCATTATACAATGAGCAGTTCTTC; CDR3 protein: CASSSNRLESLYNEQFF
V gene: TRBV25-1; clone size: -; J gene: TRBJ1-1; D gene: TRBD1; CDR3 DNA: TGTGCCAGCAGTGTCCGGGACAGGGCGACTGAAGCTTTCTTT; CDR3 protein: CASSVRDRATEAFF
V gene: TRBV7-6; clone size: -; J gene: TRBJ1-5; D gene: -; CDR3 DNA: TGTGCCAGCAGCAAGTCCGAGAATCAGCCCCAGCATTTT; CDR3 protein: CASSKSENQPQHF
V gene: TRBV6-4; clone size: -; J gene: TRBJ2-5; D gene: -; CDR3 DNA: TGTGCCAGCAGTGGCAGACACAACCAAGAGACCCAGTACTTC; CDR3 protein: CASSGRHNQETQYF
V gene: TRBV19; clone size: -; J gene: TRBJ2-2; D gene: TRBD1; CDR3 DNA: TGTGCCAGTAGTATAGATCGTAGGGGGCCTGGGACCGGGGAGCTGTTTTTT; CDR3 protein: CASSIDRRGPGTGELFF
V gene: TRBV4-3; clone size: -; J gene: TRBJ2-7; D gene: TRBD1; CDR3 DNA: TGCGCCAGCAGCCAAGTAGTTGACAGGGCCTCCTCCTACGAGCAGTACTTC; CDR3 protein: CASSQVVDRASSYEQYF
V gene: TRBV19; clone size: -; J gene: TRBJ2-1; D gene: -; CDR3 DNA: TGTGCCAGTAGTATAGTTATTTACTCCTACAATGAGCAGTTCTTC; CDR3 protein: CASSIVIYSYNEQFF
V gene: TRBV4-2; clone size: -; J gene: TRBJ2-7; D gene: TRBD2; CDR3 DNA: TGTGCCAGCAGCCAGCAATTAGGCGGGACTAGCGACCACTACGAGCAGTACTTC; CDR3 protein: CASSQQLGGTSDHYEQYF
V gene: TRBV5-4; clone size: few; J gene: TRBJ1-1; D gene: TRBD1; CDR3 DNA: TGTGCCAGCAGTTTGACAGGGGGACGGCCTGAAGCTTTCTTT; CDR3 protein: CASSLTGGRPEAFF
V gene: TRBV7-6; clone size: -; J gene: TRBJ2-3; D gene: TRBD2; CDR3 DNA: TGTGCCAGCAGCTTATACGGGACTAGCGGGAGGGCCGCAGATACGCAGTATTTT; CDR3 protein: CASSLYGTSGRAADTQYF
V gene: TRBV4-3; clone size: -; J gene: TRBJ2-1; D gene: TRBD2; CDR3 DNA: TGCGCCAGCAGCCAAGATCCCAGCGGGAGCGGAAATGAGCAGTTCTTC; CDR3 protein: CASSQDPSGSGNEQFF
V gene: TRBV2; clone size: -; J gene: TRBJ1-1; D gene: -; CDR3 DNA: TGTGCCAGTGGGGGCTCCTGGGCTTTCTTT; CDR3 protein: CASGGSWAFF
V gene: TRBV19; clone size: -; J gene: TRBJ2-5; D gene: -; CDR3 DNA: TGTGCCAGTAGCCCCTTGAGGGGCGGGAAGACCCAGTACTTC; CDR3 protein: CASSPLRGGKTQYF
V gene: TRBV5-1; clone size: -; J gene: TRBJ1-1; D gene: -; CDR3 DNA: TGCGCCAGCAGCCCGGAACAGAGGAACACTGAAGCTTTCTTT; CDR3 protein: CASSPEQRNTEAFF
V gene: TRBV4-3; clone size: -; J gene: TRBJ2-2; D gene: -; CDR3 DNA: TGCGCCAGCAGCCAAGATCCGCGAGGGGGTGCCGGGGAGCTGTTTTTT; CDR3 protein: CASSQDPRGGAGELFF
V gene: TRBV19; clone size: -; J gene: TRBJ2-7; D gene: -; CDR3 DNA: TGTGCCAGTAGTATAGCGGTATCCTACGAGCAGTACTTC; CDR3 protein: CASSIAVSYEQYF
V gene: TRBV18; clone size: once; J gene: TRBJ1-3; D gene: -; CDR3 DNA: TGTGCCAGCTCACCGGGCGGGAAAAGGGACCTAAACACCATATATTTT; CDR3 protein: CASSPGGKRDLNTIYF
V gene: TRBV10-3; clone size: -; J gene: TRBJ1-2; D gene: -; CDR3 DNA: TGTGCCATCAGTGAGTTGAACAGGGTGGATGGCTACACCTTC; CDR3 protein: CAISELNRVDGYTF
V gene: TRBV11-1; clone size: -; J gene: TRBJ2-7; D gene: TRBD2; CDR3 DNA: TGTGCCAGCACCCTGGGACTAGCGGGAGTGAAGCAGTACTTC; CDR3 protein: CASTLGLAGVKQYF
V gene: TRBV19; clone size: -; J gene: TRBJ1-2; D gene: -; CDR3 DNA: TGTGCCAGTAGTCCGTACGCTCCCCGGGAGAATGGCTACACCTTC; CDR3 protein: CASSPYAPRENGYTF
V gene: TRBV25-1; clone size: -; J gene: TRBJ2-1; D gene: TRBD2; CDR3 DNA: TGTGCCAGCAGTGATCGACTAGCGGGAGTTGGTGAGCAGTTCTTC; CDR3 protein: CASSDRLAGVGEQFF
V gene: TRBV7-9; clone size: -; J gene: TRBJ2-5; D gene: -; CDR3 DNA: TGTGCCAGCAGCTTAGGACCCTCAGGGAACCAAGAGACCCAGTACTTC; CDR3 protein: CASSLGPSGNQETQYF
V gene: TRBV7-9; clone size: -; J gene: TRBJ2-7; D gene: -; CDR3 DNA: TGTGCCAGCAGCACAGATCGGGACATAGCCTACGAGCAGTACTTC; CDR3 protein: CASSTDRDIAYEQYF
V gene: TRBV2; clone size: -; J gene: TRBJ2-3; D gene: -; CDR3 DNA: TGTGCCAGCAGTTCACCTCGGCTTCGGGGCACAGATACGCAGTATTTT; CDR3 protein: CASSSPRLRGTDTQYF
V gene: TRBV4-3; clone size: -; J gene: TRBJ2-5; D gene: TRBD2; CDR3 DNA: TGCGCCAGCAGCCCTAGCGGGATGGAGGGGGAGACCCAGTACTTC; CDR3 protein: CASSPSGMEGETQYF
V gene: TRBV6-5; clone size: -; J gene: TRBJ2-1; D gene: TRBD2; CDR3 DNA: TGTGCCAGCAGTTATGTACGGGAGGGCTACAATGAGCAGTTCTTC; CDR3 protein: CASSYVREGYNEQFF
V gene: TRBV15; clone size: -; J gene: TRBJ2-5; D gene: -; CDR3 DNA: TGTGCCACCAGCAGAGTAGCGTTAGAGACCCAGTACTTC; CDR3 protein: CATSRVALETQYF
V gene: TRBV25-1; clone size: -; J gene: TRBJ2-2; D gene: TRBD2; CDR3 DNA: TGTGCCAGCAGTGAATATAAAGGGACTAGCAACACCGGGGAGCTGTTTTTT; CDR3 protein: CASSEYKGTSNTGELFF
V gene: TRBV6-6; clone size: -; J gene: TRBJ2-7; D gene: TRBD1; CDR3 DNA: TGTGCCAGCAGTTGGGACAGTTCATTCTCCTACGAGCAGTACTTC; CDR3 protein: CASSWDSSFSYEQYF
V gene: TRBV28; clone size: -; J gene: TRBJ2-1; D gene: TRBD2; CDR3 DNA: TGTGCCAGCAGTATCCCTGTGGTAGCGGGCTACAATGAGCAGTTCTTC; CDR3 protein: CASSIPVVAGYNEQFF
V gene: TRBV4-3; clone size: few; J gene: TRBJ2-1; D gene: -; CDR3 DNA: TGCGCCAGCAGCCAAGAGGAAACGGGAGCCCACTACAATGAGCAGTTCTTC; CDR3 protein: CASSQEETGAHYNEQFF
V gene: TRBV7-9; clone size: -; J gene: TRBJ2-6; D gene: TRBD1; CDR3 DNA: TGTGCCAGCAACGGGTGGTCCGACAGGGTCAACTCTGGGGCCAACGTCCTGACTTTC; CDR3 protein: CASNGWSDRVNSGANVLTF
V gene: TRBV11-2; clone size: -; J gene: TRBJ2-2; D gene: -; CDR3 DNA: TGTGCCAGCAGACTTAAGAACACCGGGGAGCTGTTTTTT; CDR3 protein: CASRLKNTGELFF
V gene: TRBV25-1; clone size: -; J gene: TRBJ2-7; D gene: TRBD1; CDR3 DNA: TGTGCCAGCAGTCCAGGACAGGGGGAGCAGTACTTC; CDR3 protein: CASSPGQGEQYF
V gene: TRBV29-1; clone size: -; J gene: TRBJ1-1; D gene: -; CDR3 DNA: TGCAGCGTTGAAGTTGGGGAGGGAGCTTTCTTT; CDR3 protein: CSVEVGEGAFF
V gene: TRBV9; clone size: once; J gene: TRBJ2-3; D gene: TRBD2; CDR3 DNA: TGTGCCAGCAGCGTAGGGACTAGCGGGAACACAGATACGCAGTATTTT; CDR3 protein: CASSVGTSGNTDTQYF
V gene: TRBV6-6; clone size: few; J gene: TRBJ2-3; D gene: TRBD1; CDR3 DNA: TGTGCCAGCCAGGGGGCTTATACGCAGTATTTT; CDR3 protein: CASQGAYTQYF
V gene: TRBV9; clone size: -; J gene: TRBJ2-1; D gene: TRBD2; CDR3 DNA: TGTGCCAGCAGCGTAGATCTAGCGGGGTACAATGAGCAGTTCTTC; CDR3 protein: CASSVDLAGYNEQFF
V gene: TRBV28; clone size: -; J gene: TRBJ2-7; D gene: TRBD2; CDR3 DNA: TGTGCCAGCAGTTTGAGGGGCGGGAGGGGTTACGAGCAGTACTTC; CDR3 protein: CASSLRGGRGYEQYF
V gene: TRBV27; clone size: -; J gene: TRBJ2-2; D gene: TRBD2; CDR3 DNA: TGTGCCAGCAGCAGTGGACTAGCGGGGCGAACCGGGGAGCTGTTTTTT; CDR3 protein: CASSSGLAGRTGELFF
V gene: TRBV7-2; clone size: once; J gene: TRBJ2-7; D gene: -; CDR3 DNA: TGTGCCAGCAGCTTAGCAGGAGGGGGGGACGAGCAGTACTTC; CDR3 protein: CASSLAGGGDEQYF
V gene: TRBV5-6; clone size: -; J gene: TRBJ2-1; D gene: TRBD2; CDR3 DNA: TGTGCCAGCAGCTTGTTGGCGGGAGAAGACAATGAGCAGTTCTTC; CDR3 protein: CASSLLAGEDNEQFF